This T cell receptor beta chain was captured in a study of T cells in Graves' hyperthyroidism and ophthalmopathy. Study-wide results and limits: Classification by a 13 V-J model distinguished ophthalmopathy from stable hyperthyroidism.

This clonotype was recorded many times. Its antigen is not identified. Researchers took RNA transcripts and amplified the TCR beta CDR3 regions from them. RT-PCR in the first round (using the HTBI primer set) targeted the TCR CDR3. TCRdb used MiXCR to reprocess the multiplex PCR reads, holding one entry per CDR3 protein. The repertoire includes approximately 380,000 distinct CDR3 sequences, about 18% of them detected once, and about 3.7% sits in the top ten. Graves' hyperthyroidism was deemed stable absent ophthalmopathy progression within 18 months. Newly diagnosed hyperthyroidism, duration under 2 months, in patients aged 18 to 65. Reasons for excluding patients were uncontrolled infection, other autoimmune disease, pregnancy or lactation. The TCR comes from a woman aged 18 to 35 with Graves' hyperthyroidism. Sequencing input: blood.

The CDR3 bases are TGTGCCAGCATCCCCGTCGGAGTGTATAGCAATCAGCCCCAGCATTTT. Amino acids: CASIPVGVYSNQPQHF. This chain links TRBV28 with TRBJ1-5; D unclear. The V and J ends lost 7 bases and 0 bases respectively, with 16 bases between them. Germline V gene lookup returns CDR1 MDHEN and CDR2 SYDVKM. The CDR3 totals 16 residues.